This T cell receptor (beta chain) comes out of a study of T cell responses to AZD1222 COVID-19 vaccine. The protocol was immunoSEQ multiplex PCR, while the TCRdb copy is restricted to in-frame clones and leaves out a portion. The table records about 120,000 clones, approximately 90% of them present only once. With V trimmed by 4 bases and J by 4 bases, 9 bases remained unmatched. The CDR3 is 15 residues long. The V gene's germline CDR1 is LGHNA and CDR2 YNFKEQ. The rearrangement links TRBV4-2 to TRBJ1-2; TRBD1 matches 7 bases. This clonotype was sampled from an adult in good health. The material sequenced was peripheral blood, taken on day 0 of AZD1222 vaccination. CDR3: CASSPRGEAGYGYTF. In DNA form, the CDR3 reads TGTGCCAGCAGCCCCAGGGGGGAAGCGGGCTATGGCTACACCTTC.